This entry concerns a single T cell receptor beta chain. What this receptor recognizes is not known. The record has no base qualities; no much larger clone is one base away. To prepare the library, the immunoSEQ multiplex PCR assay was applied. For the multiplex PCR, a mixture combining 60 forward primers for TCR Vbeta segments and 13 reverse primers for TCR Jbeta segments was used. The CDR3 region of rearranged TCR beta genes was amplified from genomic DNA with a multiplex PCR assay. The Illumina HiSeq System was used to sequence the amplified TCR beta libraries as 87-base-pair reads. On the authors' methods: Across the 640 or so repertoires, a later analysis counted about 81 million unique TCR beta chains, approximately 10 million of which were shared by at least two donors. Raw reads were error-corrected and collapsed into unique sequences by a nearest-neighbor algorithm in which closely related sequences were merged to remove PCR and sequencing errors. To assign V, D and J gene segments, CDR3 sequences were aligned to IMGT reference sequences. For a sequence to be retained, at least a six-nucleotide match to both a V gene segment and a J gene segment was required. Rearrangements were called productive when the CDR3 lacked stop codons and stayed in frame with V and J; all others were non-productive. CDR3 was defined by IMGT convention, running from the second conserved V-encoded cysteine to the conserved J-encoded phenylalanine. The earlier analysis of about 500 of the donors excluded sequences that lacked an unambiguous match to a single V gene segment. An earlier analysis of roughly 590 of the donors called V segments functional above 56.7% productive rearrangements and segregating when the between-donor standard deviation exceeded 5%. A statistical classification framework was built for diagnosing cytomegalovirus status from the catalog of TCR beta chain sequences. V and J gene assignment, in a later analysis, came from comparing TCR nucleotide sequences with IMGT/GENE-DB human TR gene sequences. In a later analysis, CDR3 sequences and most-parsimonious VDJ recombination scenarios were assigned using the TCRdist pipeline. A later analysis defined each TCR beta chain by its CDR3 amino acid sequence plus V-gene family, and excluded reads lacking a unique V-gene family. In a later analysis, some 600 highly shared, low-generation-probability nucleotide sequences were removed to address suspected cross-contamination and a sequencing artifact. In a later analysis, a clonal expansion index was calculated for each public chain from normalized within-repertoire ranks of inferred template counts. A later analysis computed generation probabilities with a VDJ recombination model fitted to out-of-frame rearrangements, and checked the results against IGoR. In a later analysis, hypergeometric tests were used to score TCR-TCR, TCR-HLA and TCR-CMV co-occurrence, with a repertoire-size bias correction applied to TCR pairs. A later analysis estimated false discovery rates by permuting HLA or CMV assignments 20 times. In a later analysis, co-occurring TCRs were grouped using DBSCAN, and TCRdist sequence similarity was added for clustering within HLA-allele-positive subsets. Repertoires with fewer than 30,000 or more than 120,000 public chains, plus five repertoires with anomalous nucleotide sharing, were excluded from co-occurrence clustering. TCRdb obtained this table from immuneACCESS and retained in-frame rearrangements with V and J assigned. These tables miss some clones; where compared with another copy, unresolved V genes account for less than half of the shortfall, and the remainder is unexplained. The DNA was the basis for D and trimming; V, J and clone size are from that table. Within this sample are under 200,000 clones, with approximately 71% of them counted one time only. The ten largest clones capture roughly 5% of the sample.

This sample was included in a study of cytomegalovirus exposure and HLA in healthy donors (dated by TCRdb to the late 2010s). With respect to the entire study: An earlier analysis of under 600 of the donors reported 276 Gb of sequence data and approximately 110 million unique TCR beta sequences from about 180 million T cells. A separate validation cohort of 100 to 150 different subjects was used in addition to the approximately 700-subject first cohort. The T cell repertoires of about 700 subjects were profiled by immunosequencing and related to cytomegalovirus serostatus. A later analysis re-examined previously published TCR beta repertoires from hundreds of donors and added high-resolution HLA genotyping to investigate patterns of TCR occurrence. The study aimed to test whether cataloging public T cell receptors could reveal signatures of past pathogen exposure. In a later genetic analysis, genome-wide SNP genotypes for about 55% of the roughly 670 donors were used, and that subset was treated as a discovery cohort. In an earlier analysis of 587 of the donors, high-throughput TCR beta sequencing was used to judge whether each TCR beta V gene segment behaved as functional or pseudogenic. Of the 300 to 500 genotyped donors, 80% to 90% were placed in the genetic ancestry cluster associated with self-reported Caucasian donors. Every discovery cohort repertoire had been produced on one sequencing platform. Among some 400 genotyped donors of the cohort, an average of about 240,000 unique TCR beta nucleotide sequences were sequenced per donor, around 18% of them non-productive. The study combined high-throughput TCR immunosequencing, statistical association of individual TCRs with disease status, and machine learning to predict cytomegalovirus infection status. Donor age, sex, ethnicity and CMV serostatus were collected together with the repertoire data. Four to six DR-DQ haplotypes were handled as single units for association and clustering, since linkage in the cohort was strong. Typing coverage differed by locus: A, B, C, DRB1 and DQB1 were typed in about 620-630 donors, DQA1 in roughly 500, DPA1 in approximately 600, and DPB1 in around 490. HLA typing included class I and class II loci at four-digit resolution. About 300 gigabases of sequencing data and 70 million to 85 million unique TCR sequences were included in an early release covering several hundred HLA-typed donors. Rather than drawing on any new phenotypic data, the later analysis identified candidate immune exposures from TCR beta sequences and the way those sequences occurred across donors.

The cohort consisted of 600 to 750 healthy bone marrow donors. At the time of sampling, every cohort member was nominally healthy, though immune exposures that went unrecorded were likely present. The donor was CMV seronegative and belonged to the group of 350 to 400 seronegative cohort members. Every donor gave a peripheral blood sample, and the peripheral blood mononuclear cells from that sample were used for TCR beta sequencing. The Qiagen DNeasy Blood Extraction Kit was used to extract genomic DNA from the blood cell samples. Study-wide conclusions, independent of this receptor: The authors suggested that the approach could potentially be extended to other disease states and immunological phenotypes. The only immune exposure information available for the cohort was CMV serostatus. A later analysis found that HLA-associated TCR beta chains were more clonally expanded and had lower generation probabilities than equally common non-associated chains. A few of the identified cytomegalovirus-associated TCR beta chains were confirmed in vitro to be specific for cytomegalovirus antigens. Approximately 16 rarely observed V segments, including chromosome 9 orphons, were excluded from the earlier analysis of a few hundred of the donors because counts were too low. In a later analysis, TCR association rates were found to vary across HLA loci, with the most associated TCRs seen for DRB1 alleles and the fewest for HLA-C alleles. In a later analysis, 16,951 TCR beta sequences were associated with specific HLA alleles at a false discovery rate of 0.05. Roughly uniform sequencing depth across donors was assumed in presence/absence analyses, although this assumption may not hold. In a later analysis, most CMV-associated TCR beta chains were found to appear HLA-restricted, with HLA associations seemingly driven largely by CMV exposure. In an earlier analysis of some 540 of the donors, most TCR beta V segments appeared in productive rearrangements about 87% or about 30% of the time, broadly matching IMGT annotations. Some IMGT-functional V segments, including TRBV6-2 and TRBV6-3, could not be distinguished by the 87-base-pair reads and were therefore excluded. The classifier was reported to diagnose cytomegalovirus status with high specificity and sensitivity in both the original cohort and the validation cohort. When HLA alleles, especially DR and DQ, strongly co-occurred, TCR associations were difficult to assign to individual alleles. Most TCR sequences were observed very rarely across donors, whereas some public TCRs were present in many individuals. The study gave a list of roughly 150 TCR beta chains associated with cytomegalovirus. A later genetic analysis associated a missense DCLRE1C variant with V-gene and J-gene trimming of TCR beta chains, and an independent cohort replicated the association. Only TCR beta chains were sequenced in this cohort, and the absence of alpha or paired-chain data limited detectable features. A further reported finding was that TCR beta sequences accurately predicted the HLA-A and HLA-B alleles for most subjects in the first cohort. In a later genetic analysis, fewer N-insertions in productive TCRs were reported among donors in an Asian-associated ancestry cluster than the 666-donor mean. Because HLA typing was missing for some donors at each locus, association tests included only the typed subset. A later analysis reported that several top co-occurrence clusters appeared linked to parvovirus B19, influenza, CMV and Epstein-Barr virus. Linkage disequilibrium might explain the correlated functional status among segregating V segments, but an unknown experimental factor could not be ruled out. A group of highly shared sequence variants was considered likely to be a technical artifact of the sequencing pipeline.

V is shortened by 5 bases, J by 5 bases, and the region joining them spans 25 bases. CDR1 SEHNR and CDR2 FQNEAQ were looked up in the germline V gene (reference sequence). CDR3 length: 17 amino acids, cysteine to phenylalanine. Here the CDR3 DNA is all that survives: 51 bases in frame from base 1. The V and J segments used are TRBV7-9 and TRBJ2-7; no D gene is confidently identified. The specimen was PBMCs. The clonotype comes from a male donor in good health and CMV-seronegative. The CDR3 protein is CASSLIAPLGRYHEQYF. The DNA sequence is as follows: TGTGCCAGCAGCCTCATCGCCCCCCTCGGTCGATACCACGAGCAGTACTTC.